This T cell receptor (beta chain) was sequenced for a study of blood T cell repertoires in COVID-19. Method: immunoSEQ multiplex PCR; TCRdb's copy keeps in-frame clones and lacks some. Seen here are roughly 170,000 clones, 75% to 80% observed once, and the top ten hold 26%. This clone was observed a handful of times. The sequenced sample consisted of peripheral blood. This sequence originates from a woman aged 70-85 years with acute or convalescent COVID-19.

In DNA, the CDR3 is TGCGCCAGCAGCTTGGACGGGACTAGCACAGATACGCAGTATTTT. Protein product: CASSLDGTSTDTQYF. The chain is built from TRBV5-1 and TRBJ2-3; D is perhaps TRBD2 (6 bases). The germline V gene has CDR1 SGHRS and CDR2 YFSETQ. This CDR3 contains 15 residues. V was trimmed by 0 bases and J by 0 bases, leaving 8 bases between them.